A selection of T cell receptor beta chains follows, all from one sample in a study of T-cell reconstitution after alpha-beta-depleted transplantation in children. TCRdb fed the PCR reads into MiXCR, producing one record per CDR3 protein. The profile shows a few hundred thousand distinct CDR3 sequences, about a sixth of them singletons. The source material was PBMCs, mostly from graft donor cells, sampled 360 days after TCRalphabeta/CD19-depleted stem cell transplant. The receptors here all came from a boy less than two years old who had a stem cell transplant for Wiskott-Aldrich syndrome, so the T cells may come from the graft donor. The conserved cysteine and the conserved F or W are not part of the CDR3 here.

v_gene: TRBV6-1; j_gene: TRBJ2-3; CDR3aa: ASSISGRLTDTQY
v_gene: TRBV7-8; j_gene: TRBJ2-2; CDR3aa: ASSWPHYTGELF
v_gene: TRBV15; j_gene: TRBJ2-2; CDR3aa: ATSRSVLDTGELF
v_gene: TRBV6-1; j_gene: TRBJ1-6; CDR3aa: ASRVEGSYNSPLH
v_gene: TRBV20-1; j_gene: TRBJ2-4; CDR3aa: SARDWRDEKNIQY
v_gene: TRBV4-1; j_gene: TRBJ2-5; CDR3aa: ASSQAPPDRAKETQY
v_gene: TRBV6-1; j_gene: TRBJ2-3; CDR3aa: ASSQGGPLGPSTDTQY
v_gene: TRBV7-6; j_gene: TRBJ2-3; CDR3aa: ASSLGSPLAGSITDTQY
v_gene: TRBV5-1; j_gene: TRBJ2-7; CDR3aa: ASSLGQATYEQY
v_gene: TRBV20-1; j_gene: TRBJ2-5; CDR3aa: SASRDRARTQY
v_gene: TRBV6-1; j_gene: TRBJ2-1; CDR3aa: ASSENFRDLAQF
v_gene: TRBV5-1; j_gene: TRBJ2-4; CDR3aa: ASSLVRDSASSNQY
v_gene: TRBV12-3/TRBV12-4; j_gene: TRBJ1-5; CDR3aa: ASSLEPGTGSNQPQH
v_gene: TRBV6-2/TRBV6-3; j_gene: TRBJ2-5; CDR3aa: ASSYVWGAGETQY
v_gene: TRBV27; j_gene: TRBJ2-7; CDR3aa: ASSLIREPSYEQY
v_gene: TRBV2; j_gene: TRBJ2-5; CDR3aa: ASTRESGSQETQY